Below, 20 T cell receptor beta chains from the same sample are listed, as sequenced in a study of human T cells and chemical hapten exposure. Time point: patch test 1, 2 weeks after DPC sensitization. Sample treatment: therapeutic diphenylcyclopropenone sensitization with weekly scalp DPC. TCRdb used MiXCR to reprocess the RACE reads, holding one entry per CDR3 protein. The table has 300,000 to 400,000 distinct CDR3 sequences, roughly 6.9% seen once. Sequencing used whole blood, obtained in connection with sensitization to the hapten diphenylcyclopropenone (DPC). These receptors all stem from a woman aged 18 to 35 with alopecia areata. Some clones in this sample may be carry-over from other donors' samples.

The sample holds many counts of this clonotype. The chain links TRBV9 to TRBJ2-5, with 7 bases aligning to TRBD2. This CDR3 is 14 amino acids long. Germline V gene lookup returns CDR1 SGDLS and CDR2 YYNGEE. The junction had 4 bases not matched to a gene; V was cut back by 0 bases and J by 5 bases. The CDR3 is CASSVGEGRETQYF. The CDR3 DNA is TGTGCCAGCAGCGTAGGGGAGGGGAGGGAGACCCAGTACTTC.

This clonotype was observed many times. The V call is TRBV12-3 or TRBV12-4, the J call TRBJ2-6; D is unresolved. The CDR3 runs to 15 residues. V was clipped by 6 bases and J by 4 bases, with 13 bases between them. CDR3 nucleotide sequence: TGTGCCAGCAGCCTACTCGGGTCAGGGGCCAACGTCCTGACTTTC. The encoded protein is CASSLLGSGANVLTF.

J is TRBJ1-1 and V is TRBV4-3, with 11 positions matching TRBD1. V shed 1 base and J 7 bases; nucleotides not matched to a gene: 8. This CDR3 region has 16 residues. CDR1 LGHNA and CDR2 YSLEER come from the germline V gene. Written as DNA, the CDR3 is TGCGCCAGCAGCCAAGCCCTAGGACAGGGGGCTGATGAAGCTTTCTTT. The encoded protein is CASSQALGQGADEAFF.

This clonotype has more than one count but fewer than ten. The V gene is TRBV11-2, the J gene TRBJ1-6; D is possibly TRBD1 (5 bases). This CDR3 spans 15 amino acids. Trimming removed 2 bases from V and 8 bases from J, with 13 bases in between. Germline V lookup: CDR1 SGHAT, CDR2 FQNNGV. In DNA, the CDR3 is TGTGCCAGCAGCTTATTAAGGGGAAGGGATTCACCCCTCCACTTT. Amino acids: CASSLLRGRDSPLHF.

This clonotype was detected ten times or more. The V call is TRBV5-4, the J call TRBJ2-5; D unclear. Per the germline V gene, CDR1 is SGHNT and CDR2 is YYREEE (reference sequence). V was pared by 1 base and J by 3 bases, with 13 bases between. The CDR3 consists of 15 residues. In DNA form, the CDR3 reads TGTGCCAGCAGCTTGAACCGCCAGCCCGAAGAGACCCAGTACTTC. The encoded protein is CASSLNRQPEETQYF.

The gene calls are TRBV5-5 and TRBJ2-7; unclear D gene. The CDR3 runs 14 residues. CDR1 is SGHKS, CDR2 YYEKEE, per germline (reference sequence). Trimming took 4 bases from V and 0 from J, leaving 11 bases between them. Here the CDR3 reads CASSPSVTSYEQYF. The CDR3 DNA sequence: TGTGCCAGCAGCCCTTCGGTGACCTCCTACGAGCAGTACTTC.

This clonotype was found many times. The genes are TRBV27 and TRBJ1-1; 8 bases are a match to TRBD1. Germline V lookup: CDR1 MNHEY, CDR2 SMNVEV (reference sequence). With 6 bases clipped from V and 5 bases from J, the junction kept 5 bases outside the gene matches. The CDR3 is 13 residues long. CDR3 in amino acids: CASSGQGRTEAFF. CDR3 bases: TGTGCCAGCAGCGGACAGGGAAGGACTGAAGCTTTCTTT.

Of note for this clonotype: An end of the junction differs from the germline gene, which may be a read error. The rearrangement joins TRBV28 to TRBJ1-5; D not certain. The CDR3 sequence is 12 residues long. From germline, CDR1 is MDHEN and CDR2 SYDVKM. The CDR3 spells CASQEEGQPRHF. CDR3 nucleotides: TGTGCCAGTCAGGAGGAGGGTCAGCCCCGGCATTTT.

This clonotype was seen only a few times. The CDR3 DNA sequence: TGTGCCAGCAGTTACAGTGTCACCCCGGGACTAGCGGGGCACCCAACAGGAGATACGCAGTATTTT. Translated, it gives CASSYSVTPGLAGHPTGDTQYF. This chain uses TRBV6-2 or TRBV6-3 with TRBJ2-3; 13 positions agree with TRBD2. Looked up from germline, CDR1 is MNHEY and CDR2 is SVGEGT. CDR3 size: 22 residues. V lost 2 bases and J lost 5; bases outside the gene matches: 22.

This clonotype came up a few times. The chain recombines TRBV7-8 with TRBJ2-5; D uncertain. V lost 8 bases, J lost 3 bases, and 7 bases lay in between. The CDR3 spans 11 residues. Germline-derived CDR1 and CDR2 are SGHVS and FQNEAQ. CDR3 sequence: CASGRKETQYF. The CDR3 DNA is TGTGCCAGCGGACGGAAAGAGACCCAGTACTTC. The full variable domain, completed using reference TRBV7-8 and TRBJ2-5, is GAGVSQSPRYKVAKRGQDVALRCDPISGHVSLFWYQQALGQGPEFLTYFQNEAQLDKSGLPSDRFFAERPEGSVSTLKIQRTQQEDSAVYLCASGRKETQYFGPGTRLLVL.

The chain employs TRBV12-3 or TRBV12-4 and TRBJ2-1; D gene uncertain. This CDR3 comprises 12 residues. Trimming left V 1 base short and J 10 bases short, with 8 bases between. The CDR3, as DNA: TGTGCCAGCAGTTTAGGAAGGAGAGAGCAGTTCTTC. This sequence encodes CASSLGRREQFF.

This clonotype has more than one count but fewer than ten. The rearrangement uses TRBV7-2 and TRBJ2-7; 8 bases line up with TRBD1. The V gene's germline CDR1 is SGHTA and CDR2 FQGNSA. V was clipped by 2 bases and J by 3 bases; unmatched bases: 6. The CDR3 runs to 15 residues. The CDR3 DNA sequence: TGTGCCAGCAGCTTACTCAGGGGGCCTTTCTACGAGCAGTACTTC. Translation: CASSLLRGPFYEQYF.

This clonotype turned up a few times. CDR3 in amino acids: CASSPRTGHNYGYTF. The CDR3 nucleotides read TGCGCCAGCAGCCCCAGGACAGGTCACAACTATGGCTACACCTTC. The chain couples TRBV5-1 to TRBJ1-2; 7 nucleotides agree with TRBD1. Germline CDR1 SGHRS, CDR2 YFSETQ. Trimming removed 4 bases from V and 2 bases from J; junction bases left unmatched: 8. The length of the CDR3 is 15 residues.

This chain joins TRBV28 and TRBJ2-4; possibly TRBD2 for D (6 bases). Looked up from germline, CDR1 is MDHEN and CDR2 is SYDVKM. The CDR3 covers 17 residues. Trimming pared 1 base from V and 3 bases from J, leaving 16 bases between. The CDR3 is CASSLSATGGDKNIQYF. Written as DNA, the CDR3 is TGTGCCAGCAGTTTATCAGCCACGGGCGGGGACAAAAACATTCAGTACTTC.

This clonotype appeared a few times. This chain connects TRBV6-1 to TRBJ2-6, with TRBD1 matching over 8 bases. The CDR3 consists of 19 residues. CDR1 is MNHNS and CDR2 is SASEGT in the germline V gene. J lost 6 bases, V lost 3 bases, and 16 bases had no gene match. The chain's CDR3 is CASSETDRGYRILANVLTF. In DNA form, the CDR3 reads TGTGCCAGCAGTGAGACTGACAGGGGATACCGAATCTTGGCCAACGTCCTGACTTTC.

This clonotype was observed many times. This chain links TRBV7-9 with TRBJ1-1; the D gene is possibly TRBD1 (6 bases). The germline V gene has CDR1 SEHNR and CDR2 FQNEAQ (reference sequence). The ends were cut back, 3 bases at V and 3 bases at J, with 8 bases in the middle. This CDR3 has 13 amino acids. Here the CDR3 reads CASSFTGYTEAFF. DNA for the CDR3: TGTGCCAGCAGCTTTACAGGGTACACTGAAGCTTTCTTT.

There are many counts of this clonotype. The chain's CDR3 is CASSFDSADTQYF. CDR3 DNA sequence: TGTGCCAGCAGCTTTGATAGCGCAGATACGCAGTATTTT. V is TRBV7-9 and J is TRBJ2-3, with D possibly matching TRBD2 (5 bases). CDR3 length: 13 residues. The germline CDR1 and CDR2 sequences are SEHNR and FQNEAQ (reference sequence). Trimming stripped 3 bases from V and 4 bases from J, with 8 bases between.

The genes are TRBV6-2 or TRBV6-3 and TRBJ2-3, with 7 bases that match TRBD2. The CDR3 spans 19 residues. V dropped 6 bases and J dropped 4; count of bases not matched to a gene: 22. Per the germline V gene, CDR1 is MNHEY and CDR2 is SVGEGT. For the CDR3, the DNA is TGTGCCAGCAGAACCTATCTCCTCAAGCGGGACTCTATATCAGATACGCAGTATTTT. It encodes CASRTYLLKRDSISDTQYF.

This clonotype has just a few counts. The junction does not match germline at one end; this may be a read error. The V gene is TRBV12-3 or TRBV12-4, the J gene TRBJ1-1; D might be TRBD1 (5 bases). The CDR3 has 11 residues. The CDR3 DNA sequence: TGTGCCAGCAGTACCTCCGCGGGGACCTTTTTT. Translated: CASSTSAGTFF.

This clonotype was counted between two and nine times. Here the CDR3 DNA reads TGTGCCAGCAGTCCTCGACTAGCGGGCTACACAGATACGCAGTATTTT. Translating it yields CASSPRLAGYTDTQYF. The chain recombines TRBV6-2 or TRBV6-3 with TRBJ2-3; 10 bases map to TRBD2. The CDR3 has 16 residues. J was trimmed by 2 bases and V by 5 bases; bases with no gene match: 7. The germline V gene encodes CDR1 MNHEY and CDR2 SVGEGT.